This TCR beta chain was retrieved from a study of cytomegalovirus exposure and HLA in healthy donors. Amplification used 60 Vbeta primers and 13 Jbeta primers. Clones were sequenced by immunoSEQ multiplex PCR, and TCRdb holds only the in-frame ones, with some missing. The sample holds roughly 130,000 clones, 61% seen once. V lost 1 base and J lost 6, with 10 bases in between. Germline CDR1 and CDR2: GTSNPN and SVGIG (reference sequence). The CDR3 contains 13 residues. Sequenced input: PBMCs. The chain has TRBV30 and TRBJ1-5; D not resolved. The source is a male donor in good health and CMV-seronegative. This CDR3 reads CAWSEEEGQPQHF. The CDR3 nucleotides are TGTGCCTGGAGTGAGGAGGAGGGTCAGCCCCAGCATTTT.